Shown below are 8 T cell receptor beta chains from a single sample sequenced in a study of neurological immune-mediated disorders. TCRdb fed the 5' RACE reads into MiXCR, producing one record per CDR3 protein. The sample lists approximately 47,000 distinct CDR3 sequences; around an eighth were seen once. The time point is: longitudinal time-point 3. Material for sequencing was PBMCs. The receptors originated from a man aged 25 to 40 in good health.

Turning to this clonotype: The junction departs from germline at one end; a sequencing error may be responsible. The chain joins TRBV28 to TRBJ2-3, with TRBD1 matching over 8 bases. This CDR3 spans 15 amino acids. The germline V gene encodes CDR1 MDHEN and CDR2 SYDVKM. DNA for the CDR3: TGTGCCAGCAGTCCAGGGGGCGCGACCACAGATACCCAGTATTTT. This encodes CASSPGGATTDTQYF.

V usage is TRBV5-1 and J usage is TRBJ2-1; no clear D. The CDR3 length is 14 residues. CDR1 SGHRS and CDR2 YFSETQ come from the germline V gene. V lost 0 bases to trimming and J lost 2 bases, with 6 bases between them. The CDR3 here is CASSLGTTYNEQFF. CDR3 coding DNA: TGCGCCAGCAGCTTGGGAACAACCTACAATGAGCAGTTCTTC.

The table lists this clonotype with many counts. This chain links TRBV6-1 with TRBJ1-5; the D gene is possibly TRBD1 (6 bases). Germline assignment: CDR1 MNHNS and CDR2 SASEGT. Deletions cut 2 bases from V and 10 bases from J, with 12 bases between. This CDR3 has 13 amino acids. The CDR3 DNA follows: TGTGCCAGCAGTGAATTAGGGGGGACTCCCCAGCATTTT. Translation: CASSELGGTPQHF.

This clonotype was recorded many times. CDR3 sequence: CAISESGEQYF. The CDR3, as DNA: TGTGCCATCAGTGAGAGTGGCGAGCAGTACTTC. The rearrangement uses TRBV10-3 and TRBJ2-7; D unclear. Deletions cut 2 bases from V and 6 bases from J, with 5 bases between. The CDR3 is 11 residues long. Per germline, CDR1 ENHRY and CDR2 SYGVKD.

The table lists this clonotype with many counts. V usage is TRBV2 and J usage is TRBJ2-2, with D perhaps TRBD1 (6 bases). The germline CDR1 and CDR2 sequences are SNHLY and FYNNEI. Deletions cut 3 bases from V and 7 bases from J, with 9 bases between. CDR3 size: 13 residues. CDR3 sequence reads: CASSDNRDGELFF. CDR3 sequence (DNA): TGTGCCAGCAGTGACAACAGGGACGGGGAGCTGTTTTTT.

This clonotype has at least ten counts. This sequence joins TRBV5-1 and TRBJ1-2; D is undetermined. With 0 bases removed from V and 0 bases from J, the gap between germline ends came to 18 bases. The CDR3 consists of 18 residues. The germline V gene encodes CDR1 SGHRS and CDR2 YFSETQ. Written as DNA, the CDR3 is TGCGCCAGCAGCTTGGTTACAGTCCAGACTAAAACTAACTATGGCTACACCTTC. Translation: CASSLVTVQTKTNYGYTF.

This clonotype came up many times. The chain links TRBV20-1 to TRBJ2-5, with a tentative D call TRBD1 (5 bases). V lost 3 bases and J lost 2, with 10 bases in between. The germline V gene encodes CDR1 DFQATT and CDR2 SNEGSKA (reference sequence). The CDR3 spans 13 residues. CDR3 in DNA: TGCAGTGCTAGGCCACAGGTACAAGAGACCCAGTACTTC. Protein product: CSARPQVQETQYF.

At least ten counts were recorded for this clonotype. The chain recombines TRBV27 with TRBJ2-1; 7 bases line up with TRBD1. The germline gives CDR1 MNHEY, CDR2 SMNVEV (reference sequence). V lost 4 bases, J lost 6 bases, and 6 bases stayed unmatched. This CDR3 is 14 amino acids long. CDR3 protein: CASSSLRQGNEQFF. The DNA for the CDR3 is TGTGCCAGCAGTTCCCTCCGACAGGGCAATGAGCAGTTCTTC.